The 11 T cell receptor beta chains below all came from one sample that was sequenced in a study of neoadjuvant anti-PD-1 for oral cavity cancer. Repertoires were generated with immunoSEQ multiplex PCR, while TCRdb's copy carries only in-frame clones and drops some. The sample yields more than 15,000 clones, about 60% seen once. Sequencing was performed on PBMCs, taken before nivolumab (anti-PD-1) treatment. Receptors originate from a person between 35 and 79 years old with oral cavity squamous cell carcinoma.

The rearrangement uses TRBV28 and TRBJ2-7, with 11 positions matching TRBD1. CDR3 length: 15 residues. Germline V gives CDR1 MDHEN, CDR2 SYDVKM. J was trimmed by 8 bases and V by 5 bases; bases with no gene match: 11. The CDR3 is CASSPHRDRGVKQYF. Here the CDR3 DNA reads TGTGCCAGCAGTCCGCACCGGGACAGGGGGGTCAAGCAGTACTTC.

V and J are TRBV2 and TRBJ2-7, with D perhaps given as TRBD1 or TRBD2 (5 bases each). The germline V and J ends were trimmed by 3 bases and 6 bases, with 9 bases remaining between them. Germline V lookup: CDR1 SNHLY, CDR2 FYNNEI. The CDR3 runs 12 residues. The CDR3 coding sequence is TGTGCCAGCAGTGATACCGGGGCCGAGCAGTACTTC. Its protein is CASSDTGAEQYF.

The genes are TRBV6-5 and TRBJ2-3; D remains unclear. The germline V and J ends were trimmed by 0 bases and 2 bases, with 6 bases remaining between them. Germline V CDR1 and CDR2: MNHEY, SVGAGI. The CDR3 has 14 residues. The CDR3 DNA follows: TGTGCCAGCAGTTACTCGAGGTACACAGATACGCAGTATTTT. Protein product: CASSYSRYTDTQYF.

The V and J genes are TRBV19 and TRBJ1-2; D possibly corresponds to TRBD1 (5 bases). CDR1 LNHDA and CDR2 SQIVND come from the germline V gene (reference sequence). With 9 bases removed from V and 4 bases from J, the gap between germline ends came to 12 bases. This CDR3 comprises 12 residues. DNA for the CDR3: TGTGCCAGCACGGGACCGAGCTATGGCTACACCTTC. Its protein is CASTGPSYGYTF.

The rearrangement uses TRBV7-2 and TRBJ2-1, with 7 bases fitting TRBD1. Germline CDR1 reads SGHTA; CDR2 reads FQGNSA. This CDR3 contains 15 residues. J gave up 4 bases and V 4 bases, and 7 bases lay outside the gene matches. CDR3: CASSSRTGFYNEQFF. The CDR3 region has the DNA TGTGCCAGCAGCTCCCGGACAGGTTTTTACAATGAGCAGTTCTTC. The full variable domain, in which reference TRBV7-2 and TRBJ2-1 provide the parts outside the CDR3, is GAGVSQSPSNKVTEKGKDVELRCDPISGHTALYWYRQSLGQGLEFLIYFQGNSAPDKSGLPSDRFSAERTGGSVSTLTIQRTQQEDSAVYLCASSSRTGFYNEQFFGPGTRLTVL.

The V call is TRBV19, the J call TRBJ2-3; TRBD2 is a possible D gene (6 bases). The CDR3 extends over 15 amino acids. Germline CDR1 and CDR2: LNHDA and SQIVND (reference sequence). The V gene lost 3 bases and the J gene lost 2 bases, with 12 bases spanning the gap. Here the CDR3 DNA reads TGTGCCAGTAGTATGGGGGGACGGTCCACAGATACGCAGTATTTT. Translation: CASSMGGRSTDTQYF.

CDR3 loop: CASSEQHNNEQFF. As DNA, the CDR3 is TGCGCCAGCAGCGAACAACATAACAATGAGCAGTTCTTC. The chain links TRBV10-1 to TRBJ2-1; no reliable D call. The germline V and J ends were trimmed by 6 bases and 5 bases, with 11 bases remaining between them. The germline gives CDR1 WNHNN, CDR2 SYGVQD (reference sequence). The CDR3 runs 13 residues.

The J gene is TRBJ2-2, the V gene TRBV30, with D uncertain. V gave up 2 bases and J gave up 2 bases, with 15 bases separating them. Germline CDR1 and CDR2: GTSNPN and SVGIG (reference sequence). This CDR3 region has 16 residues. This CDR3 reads CAWSTTEGLNTGELFF. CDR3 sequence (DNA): TGTGCCTGGAGTACGACCGAAGGCCTAAACACCGGGGAGCTGTTTTTT. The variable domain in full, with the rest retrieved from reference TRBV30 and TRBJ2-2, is SQTIHQWPATLVQPVGSPLSLECTVEGTSNPNLYWYRQAAGRGLQLLFYSVGIGQISSEVPQNLSASRPQDRQFILSSKKLLLSDSGFYLCAWSTTEGLNTGELFFGEGSRLTVL.

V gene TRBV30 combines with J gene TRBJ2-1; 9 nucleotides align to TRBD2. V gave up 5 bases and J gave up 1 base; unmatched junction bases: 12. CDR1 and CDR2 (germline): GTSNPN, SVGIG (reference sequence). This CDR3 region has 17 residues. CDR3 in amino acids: CAWCPWASGDSYNEQFF. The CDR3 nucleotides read TGTGCCTGGTGTCCCTGGGCTAGCGGGGATTCCTACAATGAGCAGTTCTTC.

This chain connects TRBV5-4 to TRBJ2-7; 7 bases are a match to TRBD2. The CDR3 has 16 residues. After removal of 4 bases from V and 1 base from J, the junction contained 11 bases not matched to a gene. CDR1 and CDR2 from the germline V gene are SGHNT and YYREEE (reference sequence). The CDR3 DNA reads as TGTGCCAGCAGCAGGGACGTGGGAGGGCAATCCTACGAGCAGTACTTC. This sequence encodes CASSRDVGGQSYEQYF.

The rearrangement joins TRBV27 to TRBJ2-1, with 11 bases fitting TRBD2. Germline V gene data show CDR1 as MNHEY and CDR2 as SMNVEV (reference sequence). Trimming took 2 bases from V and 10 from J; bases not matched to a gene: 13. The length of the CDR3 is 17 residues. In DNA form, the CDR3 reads TGTGCCAGCAGTTTAAGGGGGGGGCTAGCGGGAGGTGGAGAGCAGTTCTTC. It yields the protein CASSLRGGLAGGGEQFF.